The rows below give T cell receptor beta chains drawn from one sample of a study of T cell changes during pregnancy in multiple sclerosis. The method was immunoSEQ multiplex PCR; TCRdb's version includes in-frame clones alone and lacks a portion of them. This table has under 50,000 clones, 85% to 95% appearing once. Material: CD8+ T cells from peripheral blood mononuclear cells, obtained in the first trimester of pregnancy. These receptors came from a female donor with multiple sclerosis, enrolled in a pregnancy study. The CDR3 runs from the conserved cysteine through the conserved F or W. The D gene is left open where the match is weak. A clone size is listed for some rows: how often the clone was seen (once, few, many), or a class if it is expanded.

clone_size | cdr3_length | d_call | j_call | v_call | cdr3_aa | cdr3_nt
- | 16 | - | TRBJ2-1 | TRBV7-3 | CASSPPGDRVWFGQFF | TGTGCCAGCAGCCCCCCAGGGGATCGGGTTTGGTTCGGGCAGTTCTTC
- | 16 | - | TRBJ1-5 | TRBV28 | CASSSTGLGSNQPQHF | TGTGCCAGCAGCTCCACAGGTCTTGGTAGCAATCAGCCCCAGCATTTT
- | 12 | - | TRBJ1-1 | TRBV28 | CASTFWGVKAFF | TGTGCCAGCACGTTTTGGGGGGTGAAAGCTTTCTTT
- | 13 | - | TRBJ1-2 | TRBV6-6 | CASTLQGGHGYTF | TGTGCCAGCACCCTCCAAGGAGGGCATGGCTACACCTTC
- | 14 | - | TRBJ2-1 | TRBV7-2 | CASSLVTGDNEQFF | TGTGCCAGCAGCTTAGTGACTGGTGACAATGAGCAGTTCTTC
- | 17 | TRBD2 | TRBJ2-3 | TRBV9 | CASSIETSGRITDTQYF | TGTGCCAGCAGCATCGAGACTAGCGGGAGGATCACAGATACGCAGTATTTT
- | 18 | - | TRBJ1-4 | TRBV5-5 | CASSSNPTDPATNEKLFF | TGTGCCAGCAGCTCTAATCCCACAGACCCTGCAACTAATGAAAAACTGTTTTTT
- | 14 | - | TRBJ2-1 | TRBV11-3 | CASSLTWGDNEQFF | TGTGCCAGCAGCCTAACATGGGGGGACAATGAGCAGTTCTTC
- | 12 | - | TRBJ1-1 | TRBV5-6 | CASSPGGGEAFF | TGTGCCAGCAGCCCCGGGGGTGGCGAAGCTTTCTTT
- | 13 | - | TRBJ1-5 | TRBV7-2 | CASGGGSNQPQHF | TGTGCCAGCGGGGGGGGCAGCAATCAGCCCCAGCATTTT
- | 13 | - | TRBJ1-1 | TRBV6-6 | CASSYLENTEAFF | TGTGCCAGCAGTTACCTAGAGAACACTGAAGCTTTCTTT
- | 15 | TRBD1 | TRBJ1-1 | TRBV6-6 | CASSYSGRGSTEAFF | TGTGCCAGCAGTTACTCGGGCAGGGGGTCTACTGAAGCTTTCTTT
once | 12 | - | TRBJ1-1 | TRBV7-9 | CASSPTDTEAFF | TGTGCCAGCAGCCCTACGGACACTGAAGCTTTCTTT
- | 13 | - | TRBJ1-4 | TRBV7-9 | CASSLEGDEKLFF | TGTGCCAGCAGCTTAGAGGGGGATGAAAAACTGTTTTTT
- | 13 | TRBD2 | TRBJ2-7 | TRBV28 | CASSSGSFYEQYF | TGTGCCAGCTCTAGCGGGAGCTTTTACGAGCAGTACTTC
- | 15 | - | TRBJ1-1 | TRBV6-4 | CASSDSVDSNTEAFF | TGTGCCAGCAGTGACTCGGTAGACAGTAACACTGAAGCTTTCTTT
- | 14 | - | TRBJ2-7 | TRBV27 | CASSRSGTTYEQYF | TGTGCCAGCAGTCGTAGCGGAACGACCTACGAGCAGTACTTC
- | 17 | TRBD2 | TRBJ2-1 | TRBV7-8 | CASSLLYSGTNVNEQFF | TGTGCCAGCAGCCTTCTTTACTCCGGGACTAACGTGAATGAGCAGTTCTTC
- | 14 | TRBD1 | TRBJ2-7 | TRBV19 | CASSPGQGPYEQYF | TGTGCCAGTAGCCCGGGACAGGGTCCCTACGAGCAGTACTTC
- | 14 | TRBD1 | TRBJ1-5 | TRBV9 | CASSVGTGGQPQHF | TGTGCCAGCAGCGTAGGGACAGGGGGTCAGCCCCAGCATTTT
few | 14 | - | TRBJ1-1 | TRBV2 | CASNQDSWNTEAFF | TGTGCCAGCAACCAGGACAGTTGGAACACTGAAGCTTTCTTT
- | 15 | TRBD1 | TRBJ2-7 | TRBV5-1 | CASRDWDRGTYEQYF | TGCGCCAGCAGGGATTGGGACAGGGGGACCTACGAGCAGTACTTC
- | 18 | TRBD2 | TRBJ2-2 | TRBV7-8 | CASSLLITSGRYTGELFF | TGTGCCAGCAGCTTACTTATTACTAGCGGGAGGTACACCGGGGAGCTGTTTTTT
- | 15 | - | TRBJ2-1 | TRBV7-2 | CASSLVAPSYNEQFF | TGTGCCAGCAGCTTAGTTGCGCCCTCCTACAATGAGCAGTTCTTC
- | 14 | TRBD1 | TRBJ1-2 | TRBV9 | CASSAATGPYGYTF | TGTGCCAGCAGCGCCGCGACAGGGCCCTATGGCTACACCTTC
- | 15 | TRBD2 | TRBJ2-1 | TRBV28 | CASRKIAGVYNEQFF | TGTGCCAGCAGGAAAATAGCGGGAGTTTACAATGAGCAGTTCTTC
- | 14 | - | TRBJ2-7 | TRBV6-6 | CASSYSSRADEQYF | TGTGCCAGCAGTTACAGTAGCAGGGCGGACGAGCAGTACTTC
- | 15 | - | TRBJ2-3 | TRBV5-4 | CASSLARGSPGTQYF | TGTGCCAGCAGCTTGGCCAGAGGTAGTCCGGGTACGCAGTATTTT
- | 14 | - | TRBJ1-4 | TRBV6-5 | CASSYMTGNEKLFF | TGTGCCAGCAGTTACATGACAGGCAATGAAAAACTGTTTTTT
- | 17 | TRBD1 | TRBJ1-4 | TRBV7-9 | CASSSGQGAATNEKLFF | TGTGCCAGCAGCTCTGGACAGGGGGCAGCAACTAATGAAAAACTGTTTTTT
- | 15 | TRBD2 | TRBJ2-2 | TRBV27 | CASSFFPGGAGELFF | TGTGCCAGCAGTTTTTTCCCCGGGGGGGCCGGGGAGCTGTTTTTT
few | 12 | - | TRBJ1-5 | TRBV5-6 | CASSSLNQPQHF | TGTGCCAGCAGCTCCCTTAATCAGCCCCAGCATTTT
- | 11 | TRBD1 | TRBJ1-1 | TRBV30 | CAWRGTVEAFF | TGTGCCTGGAGGGGGACAGTTGAAGCTTTCTTT
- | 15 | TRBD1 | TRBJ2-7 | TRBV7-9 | CASSHGTEFSYEQYF | TGTGCCAGCAGCCACGGGACAGAATTTTCCTACGAGCAGTACTTC
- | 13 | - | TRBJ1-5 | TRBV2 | CASRIQGGQPQHF | TGTGCCAGCAGGATACAGGGTGGTCAGCCCCAGCATTTT
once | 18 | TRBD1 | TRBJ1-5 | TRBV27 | CASSSGTGEWKGNQPQHF | TGTGCCAGCAGCTCCGGGACAGGGGAATGGAAGGGCAATCAGCCCCAGCATTTT
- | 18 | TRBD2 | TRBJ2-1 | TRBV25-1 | CASSAGLAGRSSYNEQFF | TGTGCCAGCAGTGCTGGACTAGCGGGAAGGTCCTCCTACAATGAGCAGTTCTTC
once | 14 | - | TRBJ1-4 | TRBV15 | CATSRGAGNEKLFF | TGTGCCACCAGCAGAGGGGCGGGTAATGAAAAACTGTTTTTT
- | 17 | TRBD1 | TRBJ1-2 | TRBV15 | CATSRPFTGVGNYGYTF | TGTGCCACCAGCAGACCTTTCACAGGGGTGGGAAACTATGGCTACACCTTC
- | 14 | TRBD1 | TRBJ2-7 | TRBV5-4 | CASSFGTGTYEQYF | TGTGCCAGCAGCTTCGGGACAGGAACCTACGAGCAGTACTTC
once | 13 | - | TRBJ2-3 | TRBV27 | CASSMSSTDTQYF | TGTGCCAGCAGTATGTCTAGCACAGATACGCAGTATTTT
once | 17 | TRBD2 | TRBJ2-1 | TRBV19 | CASSIDRSRREVHEQFF | TGTGCCAGTAGTATAGATCGGTCGAGGCGGGAGGTGCATGAGCAGTTCTTC
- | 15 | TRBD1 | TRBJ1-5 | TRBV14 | CASSQGDSSNQPQHF | TGTGCCAGCAGCCAAGGGGACAGTAGCAATCAGCCCCAGCATTTT
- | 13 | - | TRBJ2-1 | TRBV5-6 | CASSLQPMEEQFF | TGTGCCAGCAGCTTGCAGCCCATGGAGGAGCAGTTCTTC
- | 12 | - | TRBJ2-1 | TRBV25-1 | CASSDQGNEQFF | TGTGCCAGCAGTGACCAGGGGAATGAGCAGTTCTTC
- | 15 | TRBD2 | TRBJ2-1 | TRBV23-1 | CASRPLAGDGHEQFF | TGCGCCAGCAGACCTCTAGCGGGAGATGGACATGAGCAGTTCTTC
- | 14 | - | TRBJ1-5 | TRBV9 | CASSVGSGDQPQHF | TGTGCCAGCAGCGTAGGTTCCGGGGATCAGCCCCAGCATTTT
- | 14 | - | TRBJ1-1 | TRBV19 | CASSPSDRNTEAFF | TGTGCCAGTAGTCCCTCGGACAGGAACACTGAAGCTTTCTTT
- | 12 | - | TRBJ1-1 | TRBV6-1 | CASSDVTDEAFF | TGTGCCAGCAGTGATGTGACAGACGAAGCTTTCTTT
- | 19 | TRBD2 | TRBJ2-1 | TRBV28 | CASSLGNPRTSGDWDEQFF | TGTGCCAGCAGTTTGGGGAACCCTAGGACTAGCGGGGATTGGGATGAGCAGTTCTTC
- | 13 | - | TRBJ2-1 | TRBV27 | CASSYGTYNEQFF | TGTGCCAGCTCCTACGGGACCTACAATGAGCAGTTCTTC
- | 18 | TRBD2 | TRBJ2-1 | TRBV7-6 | CASSLVEGGLGAYNEQFF | TGTGCCAGCAGCTTAGTCGAAGGGGGACTAGGCGCCTACAATGAGCAGTTCTTC
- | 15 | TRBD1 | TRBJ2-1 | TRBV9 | CASSTGTGSYNEQFF | TGTGCCAGCAGCACCGGGACAGGGTCCTACAATGAGCAGTTCTTC
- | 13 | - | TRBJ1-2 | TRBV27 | CASSLSPGYGYTF | TGTGCCAGCAGTTTATCGCCAGGCTATGGCTACACCTTC
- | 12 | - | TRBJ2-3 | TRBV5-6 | CASSSGTDTQYF | TGTGCCAGCAGCTCCGGGACAGATACGCAGTATTTT
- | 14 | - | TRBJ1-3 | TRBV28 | CASSLGGSGNTIYF | TGTGCCAGCAGTTTAGGAGGCTCTGGAAACACCATATATTTT